The TCR beta chain described here comes from a study of CD8 T cell repertoires and HIV-1 epitope variants. Study context: T cells were stimulated with Twenty-five Gag and Nef peptides separately.

Overall study results and limits: Nine antigen-specific TCR beta clonotypes were found; 5 to 7 seemed cross-reactive to variants.

The protocol was immunoSEQ multiplex PCR, while the TCRdb copy is restricted to in-frame clones and leaves out a portion. Of approximately 5,000 clones listed, under 75% are singletons. The CDR3 length is 15 residues. CDR1 and CDR2 from the germline V gene are SGHTA and FQGNSA. The J segment lost 7 bases and the V segment lost 5 bases, leaving 11 bases of the junction unmatched. In the case of this clone: Its antigen remains unknown.

Sequenced sample: cultured CD8+ T cells derived from PBMCs. The chain couples TRBV7-2 to TRBJ2-7; 10 bases are a match to TRBD2. The TCR sequence derives from a male donor with HIV. As DNA, the CDR3 is TGTGCCAGCAGCCCCCAACTAGCGGGAACGGGGGAGCAGTACTTC. This sequence encodes CASSPQLAGTGEQYF. Complete variable domain (other parts from reference TRBV7-2 and TRBJ2-7): GAGVSQSPSNKVTEKGKDVELRCDPISGHTALYWYRQSLGQGLEFLIYFQGNSAPDKSGLPSDRFSAERTGGSVSTLTIQRTQQEDSAVYLCASSPQLAGTGEQYFGPGTRLTVT.